These 5 T cell receptor beta chains were sequenced from one sample in a study of spatial heterogeneity in lung cancer. Time point of the sample: blood at routine non-recurrence follow-up after resection. Whole RNA, isolated from tumor, nontumor lung or frozen PBMC, was sequenced without prior sorting. MiXCR, run by TCRdb on the 5' RACE reads, gives a single entry per CDR3 protein. The repertoire holds more than 95,000 distinct CDR3 sequences, with more than 9% as singletons. Here the sequenced sample was PBMCs, taken at follow-up. The receptors here all came from a male donor with early-stage non-small cell lung cancer.

This clonotype was detected a few times. No conserved phenylalanine or tryptophan ends this CDR3, so it is likely a read error. The limits of the CDR3 on the DNA are not certain, so only TCRdb's listed CDR3 is given. The chain links TRBV6-1 to TRBJ2-3; the DNA was not used to check the table's D call, TRBD2. From its first to its last residue, the CDR3 has 13 amino acids. Germline CDR1 and CDR2: MNHNS and SASEGT. The CDR3 is CASSEERETSGVR.

The chain is built from TRBV12-5 and TRBJ1-6; D is unresolved. This CDR3 is 14 amino acids long. V was pared by 6 bases and J by 13 bases, with 19 bases between. CDR1 LGHNT and CDR2 FRNRAP come from the germline V gene. CDR3 protein: CASGRGPPGSPLHF. CDR3 DNA sequence: TGTGCTAGTGGCCGTGGACCTCCCGGTTCGCCCCTCCACTTT.

This clonotype was detected a few times. CDR3 sequence: CASSRLAGGPETQYF. CDR3 bases: TGTGCCAGCAGCCGACTAGCGGGGGGGCCTGAGACCCAGTACTTC. V usage is TRBV7-8 and J usage is TRBJ2-5, with 14 nucleotides matching TRBD2. From germline, CDR1 is SGHVS and CDR2 FQNEAQ. Trimming removed 5 bases from V and 5 bases from J; junction bases left unmatched: 4. The CDR3 is made up of 15 amino acids.

This clonotype occurred many times. V usage is TRBV28 and J usage is TRBJ2-1; possibly TRBD1 or TRBD2 for D (5 bases each). V shed 5 bases and J shed 0 bases, with 17 bases lying between them. Germline lookup yields CDR1 MDHEN and CDR2 SYDVKM. There are 17 residues in the CDR3. The CDR3 sequence is CASSPRVGASSYNEQFF. DNA for the CDR3: TGTGCCAGCAGTCCCCGGGTCGGGGCAAGCTCCTACAATGAGCAGTTCTTC.

The chain carries TRBV7-6 and TRBJ2-3, with 10 bases fitting TRBD2. Germline V gene sequence: CDR1 SGHVS, CDR2 FNYEAQ. The V gene end was trimmed by 2 bases and the J gene end by 1 base; junction bases not matched to a gene: 6. CDR3 size: 17 residues. CDR3 coding DNA: TGTGCCAGCAGCTTAAGTAGCGGGGGGAGGGGCACAGATACGCAGTATTTT. This gives the protein CASSLSSGGRGTDTQYF.